This TCR beta chain stems from a study of blood T cell repertoires in COVID-19. On the study more broadly: T cells, B-cell-depleted T cells, or PBMCs supplied cDNA or gDNA.

Clones were sequenced by immunoSEQ multiplex PCR, and TCRdb holds only the in-frame ones, with some missing. The table shows about 89,000 clones, with approximately 88% occurring only once. Germline CDR1 SGHTA, CDR2 FQGTGA. The CDR3 sequence is 14 residues long. Trimming took off 5 bases at V and 4 bases at J, with 11 bases between the two ends. Source material: peripheral blood. The chain uses TRBV7-3 and TRBJ2-2; TRBD1 is a possible D gene (5 bases). The clonotype was recovered from a man aged 60 to 75 with acute or convalescent COVID-19. This chain's CDR3 is CASSPQGITGELFF. In nucleotides, the CDR3 is TGTGCCAGCAGCCCGCAGGGTATCACCGGGGAGCTGTTTTTT.